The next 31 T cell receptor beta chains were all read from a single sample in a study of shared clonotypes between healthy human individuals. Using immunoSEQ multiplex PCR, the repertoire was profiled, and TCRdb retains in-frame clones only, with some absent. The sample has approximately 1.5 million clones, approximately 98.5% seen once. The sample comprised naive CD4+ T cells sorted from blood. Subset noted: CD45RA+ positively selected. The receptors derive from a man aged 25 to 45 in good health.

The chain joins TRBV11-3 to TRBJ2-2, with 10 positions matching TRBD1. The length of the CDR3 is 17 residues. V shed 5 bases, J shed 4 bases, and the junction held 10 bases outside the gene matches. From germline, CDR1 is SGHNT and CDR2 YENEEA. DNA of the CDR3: TGTGCCAGCAGCCGACAGGGGGCGCGTGTTTCCACCGGGGAGCTGTTTTTT. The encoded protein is CASSRQGARVSTGELFF.

The CDR3 loop is CASSRDRAADTQYF. The CDR3, as DNA: TGTGCCAGCTCCCGGGACAGAGCGGCAGATACGCAGTATTTT. The chain carries TRBV18 and TRBJ2-3; 7 nucleotides match TRBD1. Germline trimming cut 6 bases from V and 4 bases from J; bases unmatched to any gene: 7. The CDR3 covers 14 residues. CDR1 and CDR2 (germline): KGHSH, LQKENI.

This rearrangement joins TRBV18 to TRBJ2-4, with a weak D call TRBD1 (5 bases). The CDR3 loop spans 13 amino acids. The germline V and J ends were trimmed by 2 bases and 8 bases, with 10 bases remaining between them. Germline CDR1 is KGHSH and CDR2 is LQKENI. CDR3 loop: CASSPGREDIQYF. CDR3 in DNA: TGTGCCAGCTCACCAGGCAGGGAAGACATTCAGTACTTC.

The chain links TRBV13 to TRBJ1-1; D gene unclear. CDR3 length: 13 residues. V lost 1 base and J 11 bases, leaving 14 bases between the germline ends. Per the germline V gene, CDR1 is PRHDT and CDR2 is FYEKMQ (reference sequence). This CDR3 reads CASSLVLGPQAFF. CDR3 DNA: TGTGCCAGCAGCTTAGTGCTAGGCCCTCAGGCTTTCTTT.

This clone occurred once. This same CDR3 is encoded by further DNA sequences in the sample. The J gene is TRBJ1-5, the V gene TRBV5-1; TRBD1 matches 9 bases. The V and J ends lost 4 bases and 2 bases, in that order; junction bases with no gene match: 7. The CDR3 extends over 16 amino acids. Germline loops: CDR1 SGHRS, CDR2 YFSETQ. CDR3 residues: CASSPGTGSGNQPQHF. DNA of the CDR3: TGCGCCAGCAGCCCAGGGACAGGGTCTGGCAATCAGCCCCAGCATTTT.

The CDR3 reads CASSRSSTSGLSYEQYF. DNA of the CDR3: TGTGCCAGCAGCAGATCATCTACTAGCGGTTTGTCCTACGAGCAGTACTTC. The chain combines TRBV7-8 with TRBJ2-7; 8 positions match TRBD2. Germline CDR1 reads SGHVS; CDR2 reads FQNEAQ. Trimming cost V 5 bases and J 1 base; bases outside gene matches: 13. There are 17 residues in the CDR3. The variable domain in full, with the rest retrieved from reference TRBV7-8 and TRBJ2-7, is GAGVSQSPRYKVAKRGQDVALRCDPISGHVSLFWYQQALGQGPEFLTYFQNEAQLDKSGLPSDRFFAERPEGSVSTLKIQRTQQEDSAVYLCASSRSSTSGLSYEQYFGPGTRLTVT.

CDR3 region: CASSENRNSYNEQFF. The CDR3 DNA reads TGCGCCAGCAGTGAGAATCGAAACTCCTACAATGAGCAGTTCTTC. The chain couples TRBV10-1 to TRBJ2-1; unclear D gene. The germline V and J ends were trimmed by 2 bases and 0 bases, with 8 bases remaining between them. Germline V gives CDR1 WNHNN, CDR2 SYGVQD (reference sequence). CDR3 length equals 15 residues.

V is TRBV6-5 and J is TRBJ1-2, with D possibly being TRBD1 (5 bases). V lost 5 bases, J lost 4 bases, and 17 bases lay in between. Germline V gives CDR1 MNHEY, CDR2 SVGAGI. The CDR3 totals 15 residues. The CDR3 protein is CASSVFKDSPYGYTF. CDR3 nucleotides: TGTGCCAGCAGTGTCTTTAAAGACAGCCCCTATGGCTACACCTTC.

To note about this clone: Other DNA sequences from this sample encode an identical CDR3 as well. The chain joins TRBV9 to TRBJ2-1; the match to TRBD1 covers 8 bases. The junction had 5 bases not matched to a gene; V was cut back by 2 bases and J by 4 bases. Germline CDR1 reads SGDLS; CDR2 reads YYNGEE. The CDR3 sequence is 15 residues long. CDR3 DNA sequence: TGTGCCAGCAGCGTCGGACAGGGCTTATACAATGAGCAGTTCTTC. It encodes CASSVGQGLYNEQFF.

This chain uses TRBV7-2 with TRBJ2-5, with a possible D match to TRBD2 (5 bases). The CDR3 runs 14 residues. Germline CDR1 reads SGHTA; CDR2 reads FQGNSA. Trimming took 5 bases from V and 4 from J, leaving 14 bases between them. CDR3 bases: TGTGCCAGCAGCGATCGGGGAGTTCGAGAGACCCAGTACTTC. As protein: CASSDRGVRETQYF.

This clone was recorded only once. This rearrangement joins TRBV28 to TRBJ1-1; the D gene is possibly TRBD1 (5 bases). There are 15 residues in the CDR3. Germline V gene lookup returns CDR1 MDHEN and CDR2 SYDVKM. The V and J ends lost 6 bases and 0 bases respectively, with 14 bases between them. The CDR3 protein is CASRLRQTMNTEAFF. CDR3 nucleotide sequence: TGTGCCAGCAGACTAAGACAGACCATGAACACTGAAGCTTTCTTT.

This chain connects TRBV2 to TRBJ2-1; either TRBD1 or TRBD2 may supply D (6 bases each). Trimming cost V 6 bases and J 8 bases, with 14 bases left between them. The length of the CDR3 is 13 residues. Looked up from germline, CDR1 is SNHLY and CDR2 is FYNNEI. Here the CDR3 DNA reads TGTGCCAGCAGAGGGGGGTTCTCACATGAGCAGTTCTTC. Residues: CASRGGFSHEQFF.

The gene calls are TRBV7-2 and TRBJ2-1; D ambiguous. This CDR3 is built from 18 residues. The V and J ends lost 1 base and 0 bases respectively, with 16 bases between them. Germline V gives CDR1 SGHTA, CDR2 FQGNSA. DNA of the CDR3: TGTGCCAGCAGCTTAGACGGAGCAGGACGTAGCTCCTACAATGAGCAGTTCTTC. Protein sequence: CASSLDGAGRSSYNEQFF.

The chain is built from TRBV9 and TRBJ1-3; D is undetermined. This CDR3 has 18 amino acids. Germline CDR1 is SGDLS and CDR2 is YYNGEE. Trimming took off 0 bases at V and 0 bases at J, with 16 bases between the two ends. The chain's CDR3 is CASSVGGRELYSGNTIYF. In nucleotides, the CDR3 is TGTGCCAGCAGCGTAGGTGGTCGGGAGCTTTACTCTGGAAACACCATATATTTT.

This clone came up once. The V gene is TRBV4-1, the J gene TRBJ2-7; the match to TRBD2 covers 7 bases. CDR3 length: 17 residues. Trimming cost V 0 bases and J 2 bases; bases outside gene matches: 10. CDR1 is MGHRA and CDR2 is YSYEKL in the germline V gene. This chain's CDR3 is CASSQEGESGKTYEQYF. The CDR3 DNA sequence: TGCGCCAGCAGCCAAGAAGGGGAAAGCGGGAAGACCTACGAGCAGTACTTC.

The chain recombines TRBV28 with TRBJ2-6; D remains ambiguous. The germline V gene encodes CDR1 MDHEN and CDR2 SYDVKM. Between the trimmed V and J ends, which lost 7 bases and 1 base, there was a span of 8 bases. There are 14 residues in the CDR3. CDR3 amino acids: CASNMGSGANVLTF. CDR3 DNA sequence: TGTGCCAGCAATATGGGTTCTGGGGCCAACGTCCTGACTTTC.

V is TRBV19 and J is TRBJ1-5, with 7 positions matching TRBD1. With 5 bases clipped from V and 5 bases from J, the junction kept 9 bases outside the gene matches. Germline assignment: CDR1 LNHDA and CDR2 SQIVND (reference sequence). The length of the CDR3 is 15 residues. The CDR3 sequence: CASSYTGTVDQPQHF. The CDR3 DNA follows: TGTGCCAGTAGTTATACGGGGACAGTGGATCAGCCCCAGCATTTT.

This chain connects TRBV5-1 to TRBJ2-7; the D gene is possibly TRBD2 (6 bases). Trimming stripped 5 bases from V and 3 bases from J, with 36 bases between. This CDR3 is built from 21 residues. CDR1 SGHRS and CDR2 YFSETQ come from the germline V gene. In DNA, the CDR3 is TGCGCCAGCAGGCCCCAAGGAGGGGCCGGACGGGAGTGGAGTGACGACTACGAGCAGTACTTC. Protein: CASRPQGGAGREWSDDYEQYF.

CDR3 DNA sequence: TGCAGCGGCAGATCAGCGGGAGGTTACGAGCAGTACTTC. Translation: CSGRSAGGYEQYF. V usage is TRBV29-1 and J usage is TRBJ2-7, with TRBD2 matching 9 bases. V lost 7 bases, J lost 4 bases, and 8 bases stayed unmatched. The length of the CDR3 is 13 residues. Germline V gives CDR1 SQVTM, CDR2 ANQGSEA.

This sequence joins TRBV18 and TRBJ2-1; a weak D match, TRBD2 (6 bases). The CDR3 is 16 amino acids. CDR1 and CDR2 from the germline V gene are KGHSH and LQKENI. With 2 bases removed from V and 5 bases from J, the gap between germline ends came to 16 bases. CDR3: CASSPFRDSDHNEQFF. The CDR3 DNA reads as TGTGCCAGCTCACCATTCCGGGACTCAGACCACAATGAGCAGTTCTTC.

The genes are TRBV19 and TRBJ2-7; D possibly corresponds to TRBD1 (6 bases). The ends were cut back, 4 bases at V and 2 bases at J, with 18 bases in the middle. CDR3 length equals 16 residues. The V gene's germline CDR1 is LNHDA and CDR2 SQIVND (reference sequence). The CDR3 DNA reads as TGTGCCAGTAGTACCCAACAGGGAATGGGACCCTACGAGCAGTACTTC. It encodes CASSTQQGMGPYEQYF.

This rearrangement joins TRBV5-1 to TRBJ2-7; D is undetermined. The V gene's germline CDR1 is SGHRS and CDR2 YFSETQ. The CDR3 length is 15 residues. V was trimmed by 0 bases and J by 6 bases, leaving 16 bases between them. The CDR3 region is CASSLAGSAPGEQYF. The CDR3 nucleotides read TGCGCCAGCAGCTTGGCCGGAAGTGCCCCAGGCGAGCAGTACTTC.

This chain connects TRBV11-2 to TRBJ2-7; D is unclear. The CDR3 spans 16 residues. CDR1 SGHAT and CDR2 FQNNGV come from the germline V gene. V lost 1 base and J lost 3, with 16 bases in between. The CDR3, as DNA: TGTGCCAGCAGCTTAGGCAACCCGAGAGCGCACTACGAGCAGTACTTC. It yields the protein CASSLGNPRAHYEQYF.

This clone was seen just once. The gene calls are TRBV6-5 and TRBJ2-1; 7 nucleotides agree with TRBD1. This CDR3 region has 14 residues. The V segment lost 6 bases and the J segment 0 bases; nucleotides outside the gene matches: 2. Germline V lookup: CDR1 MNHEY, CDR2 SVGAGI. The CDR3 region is CASRWTGSYNEQFF. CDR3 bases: TGTGCCAGCAGGTGGACAGGCTCCTACAATGAGCAGTTCTTC.

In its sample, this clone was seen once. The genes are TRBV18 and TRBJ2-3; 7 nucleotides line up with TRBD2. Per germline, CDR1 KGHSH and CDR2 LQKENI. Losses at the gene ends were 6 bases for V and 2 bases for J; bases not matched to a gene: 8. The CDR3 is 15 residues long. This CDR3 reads CASSQIRGVTDTQYF. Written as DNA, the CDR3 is TGTGCCAGCTCGCAGATACGGGGGGTCACAGATACGCAGTATTTT.

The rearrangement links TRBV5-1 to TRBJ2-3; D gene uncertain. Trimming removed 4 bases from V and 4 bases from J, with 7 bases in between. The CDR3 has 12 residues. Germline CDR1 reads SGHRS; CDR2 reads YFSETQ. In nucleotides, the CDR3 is TGCGCCAGCAGCACCGTCCCAGATACGCAGTATTTT. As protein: CASSTVPDTQYF.

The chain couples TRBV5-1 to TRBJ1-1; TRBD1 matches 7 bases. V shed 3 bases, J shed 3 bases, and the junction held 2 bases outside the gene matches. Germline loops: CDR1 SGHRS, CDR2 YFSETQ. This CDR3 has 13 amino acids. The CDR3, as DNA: TGCGCCAGCAGCTACGGACAGGACACTGAAGCTTTCTTT. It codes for CASSYGQDTEAFF.

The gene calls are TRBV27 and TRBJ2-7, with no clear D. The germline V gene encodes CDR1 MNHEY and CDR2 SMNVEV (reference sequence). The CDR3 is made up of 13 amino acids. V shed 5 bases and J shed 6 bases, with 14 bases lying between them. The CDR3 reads CASSDRVSLEQYF. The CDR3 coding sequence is TGTGCCAGCAGTGATAGGGTTTCCCTCGAGCAGTACTTC.

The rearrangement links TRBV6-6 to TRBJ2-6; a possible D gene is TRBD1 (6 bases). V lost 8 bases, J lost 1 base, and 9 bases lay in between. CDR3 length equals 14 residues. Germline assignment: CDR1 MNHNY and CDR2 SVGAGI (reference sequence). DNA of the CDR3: TGTGCCAGCTGGGGGCCATCTGGGGCCAACGTCCTGACTTTC. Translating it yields CASWGPSGANVLTF.

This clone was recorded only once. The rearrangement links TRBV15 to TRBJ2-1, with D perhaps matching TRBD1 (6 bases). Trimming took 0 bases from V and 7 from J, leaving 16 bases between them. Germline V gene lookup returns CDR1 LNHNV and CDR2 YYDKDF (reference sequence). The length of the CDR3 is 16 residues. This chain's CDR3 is CATSRDLTGSANEQFF. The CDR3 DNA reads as TGTGCCACCAGCAGAGATTTAACAGGGTCGGCGAATGAGCAGTTCTTC.

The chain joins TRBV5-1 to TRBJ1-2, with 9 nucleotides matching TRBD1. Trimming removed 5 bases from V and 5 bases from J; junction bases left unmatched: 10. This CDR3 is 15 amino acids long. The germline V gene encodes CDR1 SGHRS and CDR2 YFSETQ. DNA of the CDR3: TGCGCCAGCAGTATCAACCCGGGACAGGGATATGGCTACACCTTC. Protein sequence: CASSINPGQGYGYTF.